These 5 T cell receptor beta chains were all obtained from the same sample, sequenced in a study of Graves' ophthalmopathy and Graves' hyperthyroidism. Amplifying from RNA transcripts, the study obtained TCR beta CDR3 regions. First-round RT-PCR with HTBI primers preceded a second-round multiplex PCR. TCRdb itself ran the multiplex PCR reads through MiXCR, one entry per CDR3 protein. The data contain some 150,000 distinct CDR3 sequences, roughly 36% of them singletons. Sequenced: peripheral blood. These receptors all stem from a man aged 25 to 40 with Graves' ophthalmopathy.

V usage is TRBV6-2 or TRBV6-3 and J usage is TRBJ1-1; D ambiguous. CDR3 length equals 15 residues. Germline V gene sequence: CDR1 MNHEY, CDR2 SVGEGT. Trimming took off 2 bases at V and 2 bases at J, with 12 bases between the two ends. The CDR3 region has the DNA TGTGCCAGCAGTTACGTGTACGGGGTTAACACTGAAGCTTTCTTT. This codes for CASSYVYGVNTEAFF.

This clonotype was found many times. The chain joins TRBV5-1 to TRBJ1-6, with a tentative D call TRBD1 (6 bases). The V gene's germline CDR1 is SGHRS and CDR2 YFSETQ. CDR3 length equals 15 residues. V gave up 4 bases and J gave up 9 bases, with 17 bases separating them. Here the CDR3 DNA reads TGCGCCAGCAGCGTAGACAGGTCCTGGGGTTCACCCCTCCACTTT. It encodes CASSVDRSWGSPLHF.

The V gene is TRBV19, the J gene TRBJ2-6, with TRBD1 as a possible D gene (5 bases). Germline V gives CDR1 LNHDA, CDR2 SQIVND (reference sequence). The CDR3 loop spans 16 amino acids. The germline V and J ends were trimmed by 5 bases and 0 bases, with 11 bases remaining between them. The CDR3 protein is CASSGTGFSGANVLTF. The CDR3, as DNA: TGTGCCAGTAGTGGAACAGGTTTCTCTGGGGCCAACGTCCTGACTTTC.

This clonotype has at least ten counts. This chain uses TRBV10-3 with TRBJ1-1, with D uncertain. Trimming pared 0 bases from V and 11 bases from J, leaving 13 bases between. CDR1 is ENHRY, CDR2 SYGVKD, per germline. The CDR3 spans 13 residues. The CDR3 nucleotides read TGTGCCATCAGTGAGTCGGCGGGGTTATGGGCTTTCTTT. Translation: CAISESAGLWAFF.

The table lists this clonotype with many counts. The rearrangement joins TRBV11-3 to TRBJ2-4; D is unresolved. Germline assignment: CDR1 SGHNT and CDR2 YENEEA. With 5 bases removed from V and 5 bases from J, the gap between germline ends came to 10 bases. This CDR3 region has 13 residues. The CDR3 DNA reads TGTGCCAGCAGCAACCCCGACGAAAACATTCAGTACTTC. This sequence encodes CASSNPDENIQYF.